This T cell receptor beta chain was sequenced in a study of Ad26.COV2.S vaccination and SARS-CoV-2 variants. This clone was observed once. The target antigen is unknown. TCRdb keeps only in-frame clones here, not all; method: immunoSEQ multiplex PCR. The sample records around 400,000 clones, roughly 90% being singletons. The CDR3 runs 15 residues. V shed 6 bases and J shed 5 bases, with 17 bases lying between them. Germline loops: CDR1 SGHTA, CDR2 FQGNSA. Points from the study as a whole: Breadth and depth estimates from TCRs may understate total T cell responses.

The sample's treatment: about 20 received Ad26.COV2.S at low or high dose, single or two shots; several received placebo; per-sample allocation not given. All samples were drawn on day 63, counting from the first vaccine or placebo injection. An Ad26 vector was used to express Wuhan-strain SARS-CoV-2 spike as the vaccine. This clonotype originated in a person between 18 and 60 years old who received the Ad26.COV2.S COVID-19 vaccine or a placebo. The V gene is TRBV7-2, the J gene TRBJ2-1, with D tentatively TRBD2 (5 bases). Here the sequenced sample was peripheral blood, taken in a trial of Ad26.COV2.S vaccine versus placebo. CDR3 residues: CASRLRRTLNNEQFF. CDR3 in DNA: TGTGCCAGCAGATTACGTCGGACTCTCAACAATGAGCAGTTCTTC.